A selection of T cell receptor beta chains follows, all from one sample in a study of cytomegalovirus exposure and HLA in healthy donors. Here immunoSEQ multiplex PCR was the method, and the copy in TCRdb shows in-frame clones only, minus some. Of some 160,000 clones in the sample, approximately 81% were seen once. The sample taken for sequencing was PBMCs. These receptors all stem from a woman aged 40 to 50 in good health and CMV-seropositive. Both conserved end residues are trimmed from each CDR3. Size tells how often a clone was seen (once, few, many) or the class of an expanded clone, and some rows leave it out.

v_gene: TRBV7-9; j_gene: TRBJ2-1; abundance: -; CDR3aa: ASSSLESEQF
v_gene: TRBV2; j_gene: TRBJ2-2; abundance: once; CDR3aa: ASSEPGQGNTGELF
v_gene: TRBV7-2; j_gene: TRBJ1-1; abundance: -; CDR3aa: ASSLRGNTEAF
v_gene: TRBV28; j_gene: TRBJ2-2; abundance: -; CDR3aa: ASSLTQGSHTGELF
v_gene: TRBV13; j_gene: TRBJ1-4; abundance: -; CDR3aa: ASSLGPGYEKLF
v_gene: TRBV11-1; j_gene: TRBJ2-7; abundance: once; CDR3aa: ASSLDQRGTYEQY
v_gene: TRBV28; j_gene: TRBJ1-1; abundance: -; CDR3aa: ASIGRGAGITEAF
v_gene: TRBV7-2; j_gene: TRBJ2-7; abundance: -; CDR3aa: ASSSGTRQYEQY
v_gene: TRBV5-6; j_gene: TRBJ1-2; abundance: -; CDR3aa: ASSLGQGDFYGYT
v_gene: TRBV5-1; j_gene: TRBJ1-1; abundance: -; CDR3aa: ASSLGGNTEAF
v_gene: TRBV11-2; j_gene: TRBJ1-1; abundance: -; CDR3aa: ASSPRRGNTEAF
v_gene: TRBV4-2; j_gene: TRBJ1-6; abundance: -; CDR3aa: ASSSSRGRDRFGSPLH
v_gene: TRBV2; j_gene: TRBJ1-1; abundance: few; CDR3aa: ASSRDRGVGNTEAF
v_gene: TRBV18; j_gene: TRBJ2-4; abundance: -; CDR3aa: ASSPSDLLAKNIQY
v_gene: TRBV19; j_gene: TRBJ1-2; abundance: -; CDR3aa: ASPPHRGGPYGYT
v_gene: TRBV7-9; j_gene: TRBJ2-3; abundance: -; CDR3aa: ASSLAGTSAEDTQY
v_gene: TRBV7-3; j_gene: TRBJ2-1; abundance: -; CDR3aa: ASSSGTINEQF
v_gene: TRBV6-6; j_gene: TRBJ2-5; abundance: -; CDR3aa: ASSGTRKGETQY
v_gene: TRBV11-2; j_gene: TRBJ2-7; abundance: few; CDR3aa: ASSLDRVTGTSTYEQY
v_gene: TRBV6-1; j_gene: TRBJ1-2; abundance: -; CDR3aa: ASSPPPAGKVYT
v_gene: TRBV30; j_gene: TRBJ1-2; abundance: once; CDR3aa: AWVETGAGYT
v_gene: TRBV28; j_gene: TRBJ2-2; abundance: -; CDR3aa: ASSSTGENTGELF
v_gene: TRBV5-6; j_gene: TRBJ2-7; abundance: few; CDR3aa: ASSLWQSEQY
v_gene: TRBV5-6; j_gene: TRBJ2-7; abundance: -; CDR3aa: ASSLVQYPYEQY
v_gene: TRBV10-3; j_gene: TRBJ1-5; abundance: -; CDR3aa: ATHSYPGAGEPQH
v_gene: TRBV7-9; j_gene: TRBJ2-7; abundance: -; CDR3aa: ASSSTTGTGVYEQY
v_gene: TRBV2; j_gene: TRBJ1-6; abundance: -; CDR3aa: ASSEAPGSGSPLH
v_gene: TRBV5-4; j_gene: TRBJ2-3; abundance: -; CDR3aa: ASSLGLAGNSERTDTQY
v_gene: TRBV7-9; j_gene: TRBJ2-5; abundance: once; CDR3aa: ASSEPMGGRETQY
v_gene: TRBV9; j_gene: TRBJ2-1; abundance: -; CDR3aa: ASSVASGGAYNEQF
v_gene: TRBV7-2; j_gene: TRBJ2-1; abundance: -; CDR3aa: ASSLDRGRNEQF
v_gene: TRBV10-3; j_gene: TRBJ2-2; abundance: -; CDR3aa: AIRLTLDTGELF
v_gene: TRBV5-5; j_gene: TRBJ2-1; abundance: -; CDR3aa: ASSLAGTGEQF
v_gene: TRBV5-1; j_gene: TRBJ1-5; abundance: -; CDR3aa: ASSEGQSDQPQH
v_gene: TRBV15; j_gene: TRBJ1-1; abundance: -; CDR3aa: ATSSGGENTEAF
v_gene: TRBV11-2; j_gene: TRBJ2-7; abundance: -; CDR3aa: ASSLTDGSYEQY
v_gene: TRBV30; j_gene: TRBJ2-1; abundance: -; CDR3aa: AWSRSGGREQF